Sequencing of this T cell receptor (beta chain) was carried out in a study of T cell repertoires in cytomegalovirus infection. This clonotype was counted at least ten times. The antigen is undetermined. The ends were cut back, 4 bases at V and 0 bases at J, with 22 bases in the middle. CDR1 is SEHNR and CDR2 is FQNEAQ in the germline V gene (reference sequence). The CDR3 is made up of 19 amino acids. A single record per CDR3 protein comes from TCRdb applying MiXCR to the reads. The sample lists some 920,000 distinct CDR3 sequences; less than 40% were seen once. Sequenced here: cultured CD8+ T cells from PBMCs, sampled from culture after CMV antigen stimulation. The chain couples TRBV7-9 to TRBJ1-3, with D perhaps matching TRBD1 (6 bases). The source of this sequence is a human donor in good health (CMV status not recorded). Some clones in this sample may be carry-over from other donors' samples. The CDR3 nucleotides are TGTGCCAGCAGCTCCGAACCTTACAGGGCGACTAACTCTGGAAACACCATATATTTT. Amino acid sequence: CASSSEPYRATNSGNTIYF.